The present TCR beta chain was sequenced within a study of blood T cells in healthy people across ages. Notes on the study in general: The unsorted PBMCs prevented any conclusive comparison of naive versus antigen-experienced cells. Diversity of TCR beta per million T cells declined in a roughly linear way with age.

The CDR3 has 14 amino acids. V was clipped by 2 bases and J by 5 bases, with 11 bases between them. Germline values: CDR1 SGHRS, CDR2 YFSETQ. About this clonotype: What it binds is not known.

Through a sample-barcoded 5' primer and a J-beta primer mix, a second PCR was run for roughly 6 to 11 cycles. TCRdb redid the calling of the 5' RACE reads with MiXCR, one entry per CDR3 protein. Among 550,000 to 700,000 distinct CDR3 sequences listed, 27% were seen once. The clonotype originates from a woman in her seventies in good health. The V call is TRBV5-1, the J call TRBJ2-4; no firm D call. Sequenced input: blood. The DNA of the CDR3 is TGCGCCAGCAGCTTTCAGGCCTCCGAAAACATTCAGTACTTC. This encodes CASSFQASENIQYF.